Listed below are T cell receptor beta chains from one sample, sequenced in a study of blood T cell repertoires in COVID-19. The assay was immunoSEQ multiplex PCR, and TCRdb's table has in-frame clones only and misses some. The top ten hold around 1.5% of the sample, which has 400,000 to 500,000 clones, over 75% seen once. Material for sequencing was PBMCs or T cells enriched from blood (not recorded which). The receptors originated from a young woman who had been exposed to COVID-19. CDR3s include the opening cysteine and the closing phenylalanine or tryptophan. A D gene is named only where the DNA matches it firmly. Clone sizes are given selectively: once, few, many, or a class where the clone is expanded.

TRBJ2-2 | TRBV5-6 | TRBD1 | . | TGTGCCAGCAGGTCCGGGACAGATCACACCGGGGAGCTGTTTTTT | CASRSGTDHTGELFF
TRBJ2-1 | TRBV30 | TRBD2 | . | TGTGCCTGGAGTGTACGTCGCGGGAGCCTTTCACGTGAGCAGTTCTTC | CAWSVRRGSLSREQFF
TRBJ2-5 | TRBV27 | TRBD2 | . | TGTGCCAGCAGTTTATCGCTACTAGCGGGGGGAATGGAGACCCAGTACTTC | CASSLSLLAGGMETQYF
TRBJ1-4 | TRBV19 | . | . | TGTGCCAGTAGTATTTACCATCAGAATGAAAAACTGTTTTTT | CASSIYHQNEKLFF
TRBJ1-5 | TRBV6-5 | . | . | TGTGCCGGATCAGGGACAAGTTCGAGTCAGCCCCAGCATTTT | CAGSGTSSSQPQHF
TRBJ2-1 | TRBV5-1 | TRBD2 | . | TGCGCCAGCAGCTTGGTCGACCGGGACTACCTAAACAATGAGCAGTTCTTC | CASSLVDRDYLNNEQFF
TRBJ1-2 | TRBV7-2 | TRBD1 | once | TGTGCCAGCAGCCCCGGGACAGATCCGAGGAGAGGCTACACCTTC | CASSPGTDPRRGYTF
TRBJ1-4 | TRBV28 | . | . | TGTGCCACCCTGAGAGGGGGGGCAACTAATGAAAAACTGTTTTTT | CATLRGGATNEKLFF
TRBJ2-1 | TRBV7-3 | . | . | TGTGCCAGCAGCGATGGGACTGACAATGAGCAGTTCTTC | CASSDGTDNEQFF
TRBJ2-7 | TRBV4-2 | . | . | TGTGCCAGCAGCCAAGTTTTGGCAGGAACCTACGAGCAGTACTTC | CASSQVLAGTYEQYF
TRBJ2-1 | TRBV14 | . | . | TGTGCCAGCAGCCAAAGTGACGCGGGACCCTTTTCCGATGAGCAGTTCTTC | CASSQSDAGPFSDEQFF
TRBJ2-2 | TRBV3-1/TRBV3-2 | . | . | TGTGCCAGCAGCCAAGAATATCAGACCGGGGAGCTGTTTTTT | CASSQEYQTGELFF
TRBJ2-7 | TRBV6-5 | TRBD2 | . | TGTGCCAGCAGTCCTGGATTAGCGGGTATCTACGAGCAGTACTTC | CASSPGLAGIYEQYF
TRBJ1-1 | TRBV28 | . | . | TGTGCCAGCCTTTTTACGGGGAACACTGAAGCTTTCTTT | CASLFTGNTEAFF
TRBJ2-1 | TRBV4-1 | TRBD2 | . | TGCGCCAGCAGCCCTACCACCGGGACTAGTTCGATGAATGAGCAGTTCTTC | CASSPTTGTSSMNEQFF
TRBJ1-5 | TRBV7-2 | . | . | TGTGCCAGCAGCCCCCCGGGAGGCAATCAGCCCCAGCATTTT | CASSPPGGNQPQHF
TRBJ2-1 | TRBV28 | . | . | TGTGCCAGCTGGCCGACAGGAGCCTACAATGAGCAGTTCTTC | CASWPTGAYNEQFF
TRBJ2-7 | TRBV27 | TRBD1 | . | TGTGCCAGCGGCCCCAGGGGGCCCATCTACGAGCAGTACTTC | CASGPRGPIYEQYF
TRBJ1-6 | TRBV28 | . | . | TGTGCCAGCAGTCTATCTTTGGGCTCACCCCTCCACTTT | CASSLSLGSPLHF
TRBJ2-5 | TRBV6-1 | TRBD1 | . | TGTGCCAGCAGTGAAGTCTTCGGGACAGGCGCTGAGACCCAGTACTTC | CASSEVFGTGAETQYF
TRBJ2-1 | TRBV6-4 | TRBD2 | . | TGTGCCAGGTTACTAGCGGGATACAATGAGCAGTTCTTC | CARLLAGYNEQFF
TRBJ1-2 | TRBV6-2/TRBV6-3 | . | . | TGTGCCAGCAGTTACTCCTATGCCACTACTAACTATGGCTACACCTTC | CASSYSYATTNYGYTF
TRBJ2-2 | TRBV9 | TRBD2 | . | TGTGCCAGCAGCGTAGTGGCTAGCGGGAACACCGGGGAGCTGTTTTTT | CASSVVASGNTGELFF
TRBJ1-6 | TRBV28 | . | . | TGTGCCAGCAGACAGGGCTTTGGGAATTCACCCCTCCACTTT | CASRQGFGNSPLHF
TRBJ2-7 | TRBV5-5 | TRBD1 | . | TGTGCCAGCAGCTATGACAGGGGAGGCGAGCAGTACTTC | CASSYDRGGEQYF
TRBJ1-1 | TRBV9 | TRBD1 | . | TGTGCCAGCAGCGTCGGACAGGTCACCACTGAAGCTTTCTTT | CASSVGQVTTEAFF
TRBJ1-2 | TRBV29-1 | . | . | TGCAGCGTTCCGCCGGGACTGGAGAACTATGGCTACACCTTC | CSVPPGLENYGYTF
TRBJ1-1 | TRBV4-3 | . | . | TGCGCCAGCAGCCAAGATTCGGGTTCGACTGAAGCTTTCTTT | CASSQDSGSTEAFF
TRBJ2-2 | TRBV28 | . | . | TGTGCCAGCAGTATAGGGGTCCGGGAGCTGTTTTTT | CASSIGVRELFF